The 23 T cell receptor beta chains listed next were all sequenced from one sample in a study of tumor-infiltrating lymphocytes in oesophageal squamous cell carcinoma (dated by TCRdb to the mid-2010s). The library was generated by PCR. These reads were obtained on an Illumina HiSeq 2000. TCRdb handled the public reads itself, with Q25 trimming in fastp and clone calling in MiXCR, and kept productive beta chains. Merged by CDR3 protein, the rows form single entries marked with the most common genes and DNA. Present in this sample are about 20,000 distinct CDR3 sequences, around 38% of which were seen just once. Of the sample, approximately 15% is held by the ten largest clones. The specimen was normal esophageal tissue next to the tumor. All receptors derive from a male donor with esophageal squamous cell carcinoma.

The genes are TRBV5-1 and TRBJ2-5; tentative D call: TRBD2 (6 bases). The end of the DNA aligns better with TRBJ2-1, so the J call may be wrong. Germline V gene data show CDR1 as SGHRS and CDR2 as YFSETQ. The CDR3 runs to 16 residues. CDR3 sequence reads: CASSSKPGTGRNEQFF. The CDR3 bases are TGCGCCAGCAGCTCGAAACCCGGGACTGGCCGAAATGAGCAGTTCTTC.

The rearrangement uses TRBV27 and TRBJ2-3; 7 bases are shared with TRBD2. With V trimmed by 5 bases and J by 3 bases, 8 bases remained unmatched. The CDR3 is 15 residues long. Germline CDR1 and CDR2: MNHEY and SMNVEV (reference sequence). CDR3 bases: TGTGCCAGCAGTAATGCGGGAGCCAGGACAGATACGCAGTATTTT. Its protein is CASSNAGARTDTQYF.

On this clonotype: Possible read error: a much larger clone is one base away. The genes are TRBV6-4 and TRBJ2-7; 7 bases match TRBD1. Germline loops: CDR1 MRHNA, CDR2 SNTAGT. Trimming took 1 base from V and 7 from J; bases not matched to a gene: 7. The CDR3 has 14 residues. The CDR3 DNA is TGTGCCAGCAGTGACTTTAACAGGGGTTATGAGCAGTACTTC. Its translation is CASSDFNRGYEQYF.

Only a few counts were recorded for this clonotype. V usage is TRBV27 and J usage is TRBJ2-1; 9 nucleotides match TRBD1. With the DNA end fitting TRBJ2-7 better, the J assignment may be wrong. The germline V gene has CDR1 MNHEY and CDR2 SMNVEV (reference sequence). The CDR3 runs to 14 residues. CDR3 amino acids: CASSSPGQGNEQYF. In DNA, the CDR3 is TGTGCCAGCAGTTCACCGGGACAGGGCAACGAGCAGTACTTC.

This clonotype was recorded at least ten times. With a much larger clone just one base away, this may be a read error. The chain links TRBV7-2 to TRBJ2-7; D is undetermined. V gave up 1 base and J gave up 7 bases, with 14 bases separating them. The CDR3 totals 14 residues. Germline CDR1 reads SGHTA; CDR2 reads FQGNSA. CDR3 residues: CASSLGDSRNEQYF. The CDR3 DNA reads TGTGCCAGCAGCTTAGGTGACTCCCGCAATGAGCAGTACTTC.

This clonotype was seen many times. The V call is TRBV18, the J call TRBJ2-2, with D perhaps matching TRBD2 (5 bases). The V end lost 1 base, the J end lost 3 bases, and 18 bases lay between the germline ends. CDR1 is KGHSH, CDR2 LQKENI, per germline. The CDR3 runs 18 residues. The CDR3 is CASSPRTANRGYTGELFF. CDR3 DNA sequence: TGTGCCAGCTCACCACGGACGGCCAACAGAGGGTACACCGGGGAGCTGTTTTTT.

A few counts support this clonotype. The J gene is TRBJ2-7, the V gene TRBV7-8; TRBD1 aligns across 10 bases. The CDR3 runs to 14 residues. Germline CDR1 and CDR2: SGHVS and FQNEAQ. Trimming took 6 bases from V and 4 from J; bases not matched to a gene: 6. CDR3: CASRKPGQGYEQYF. In DNA form, the CDR3 reads TGTGCCAGCAGGAAACCGGGACAGGGGTACGAGCAGTACTTC.

In its sample, this clonotype was seen many times. J is TRBJ2-7 and V is TRBV5-6; no firm D call. The CDR3 sequence is 12 residues long. V was trimmed by 0 bases and J by 7 bases, leaving 8 bases between them. CDR1 and CDR2 from the germline V gene are SGHDT and YYEEEE. In DNA, the CDR3 is TGTGCCAGCAGCTTGGAAGTGACAGAGCAGTACTTC. Its protein product is CASSLEVTEQYF.

In its sample, this clonotype was seen many times. V is TRBV27 and J is TRBJ2-1; D might be TRBD2 (7 bases). The J call may be incorrect, as the DNA end agrees better with TRBJ2-7. The CDR3 is 14 amino acids. CDR1 and CDR2 from the germline V gene are MNHEY and SMNVEV (reference sequence). For the CDR3, the DNA is TGTGCCAGCAGAATAAGGGGGGGAGCCTACGAGCAGTACTTC. Translated: CASRIRGGAYEQYF.

This clonotype has at least ten counts. This rearrangement joins TRBV2 to TRBJ2-3; no clear D. Germline V lookup: CDR1 SNHLY, CDR2 FYNNEI. The germline V and J ends were trimmed by 2 bases and 2 bases, with 8 bases remaining between them. The CDR3 sequence is 14 residues long. The CDR3 here is CASSESLHTDTQYF. Here the CDR3 DNA reads TGTGCCAGCAGTGAATCCCTCCACACAGATACGCAGTATTTT.

CDR3 protein: CASRVGFYETQYF. The CDR3 DNA sequence: TGTGCCAGCAGGGTGGGGTTTTATGAGACCCAGTACTTC. This chain joins TRBV7-8 and TRBJ2-5; D is undetermined. The V end was cut by 6 bases, the J end by 5 bases, with 13 bases between. The CDR3 has 13 amino acids. Germline V gene data show CDR1 as SGHVS and CDR2 as FQNEAQ. The complete variable domain, with remaining parts taken from reference TRBV7-8 and TRBJ2-5, reads GAGVSQSPRYKVAKRGQDVALRCDPISGHVSLFWYQQALGQGPEFLTYFQNEAQLDKSGLPSDRFFAERPEGSVSTLKIQRTQQEDSAVYLCASRVGFYETQYFGPGTRLLVL.

There are a few counts of this clonotype. The chain employs TRBV7-2 and TRBJ2-4, with 9 bases fitting TRBD2. The DNA end is more similar to TRBJ2-7, so the J call may be wrong. The length of the CDR3 is 15 residues. The germline V gene encodes CDR1 SGHTA and CDR2 FQGNSA. CDR3 in amino acids: CASSPRASGIYEQYF. In nucleotides, the CDR3 is TGTGCCAGCAGCCCTCGCGCTAGCGGGATATACGAGCAGTACTTC.

For this clonotype: A much more abundant neighbour one base away suggests this may be a read error. This chain uses TRBV7-4 with TRBJ2-1, with 13 bases fitting TRBD2. The DNA end is more similar to TRBJ2-7, so the J call may be wrong. The CDR3 contains 17 residues. CDR1 and CDR2 from the germline V gene are SGHVT and SQSDAQ. The CDR3 nucleotides are TGTGCCAGCAGCTTAAGAGACGGGACTAGCGGGAATGTTGAGCAGTACTTC. It yields the protein CASSLRDGTSGNVEQYF.

This clonotype counts as medium-sized. A much larger clone differs from this one at a single base, so this may be a read error. The chain combines TRBV7-9 with TRBJ2-7, with 9 bases aligning to TRBD2. Germline V gene sequence: CDR1 SEHNR, CDR2 FQNEAQ (reference sequence). V dropped 5 bases and J dropped 7; count of bases not matched to a gene: 18. This CDR3 is built from 17 residues. The CDR3 DNA is TGTGCCAGCAGCCCAGCAGCTAGCGGGATCTTCTGGAATGAGCAGTACTTC. As protein: CASSPAASGIFWNEQYF.

This clonotype came up once. The V and J genes are TRBV7-3 and TRBJ2-3, with 8 bases lining up with TRBD2. The J call is doubtful: the DNA matches TRBJ2-7 better. The germline CDR1 and CDR2 sequences are SGHTA and FQGTGA. The CDR3 sequence is 14 residues long. The CDR3 DNA follows: TGTGCCAGCAGCACGGGGGGGTGGACAGATACGCAGTACTTC. Translated: CASSTGGWTDTQYF.

This clonotype was recorded once. One end of the junction is discordant with germline, which a read error may explain. This chain joins TRBV6-6 and TRBJ2-5; D unresolved. Germline V CDR1 and CDR2: MNHNY, SVGAGI (reference sequence). There are 14 residues in the CDR3. CDR3 sequence (DNA): TGTGCCAGCAGTTTTGGGCAACATAATTCACCCCTCCACTTC. Its protein product is CASSFGQHNSPLHF.

This clonotype was recorded only once. This chain links TRBV6-6 with TRBJ2-3; 12 nucleotides agree with TRBD2. CDR1 and CDR2 from the germline V gene are MNHNY and SVGAGI (reference sequence). The CDR3 sequence is 17 residues long. V was clipped by 2 bases and J by 1 base; unmatched bases: 4. CDR3 nucleotides: TGTGCCAGCAGTTACGACCGACTAGCGGGGGGCACAGATACGCAGTATTTT. Its protein product is CASSYDRLAGGTDTQYF.

In this sample, this clonotype turned up many times. V and J are TRBV5-6 and TRBJ2-2; D possibly uses TRBD1 or TRBD2 (5 bases each). The CDR3 is made up of 14 amino acids. V was trimmed by 0 bases and J by 5 bases, leaving 8 bases between them. Germline V gene data show CDR1 as SGHDT and CDR2 as YYEEEE. The CDR3 is CASSLGGWTGELFF. The DNA for the CDR3 is TGTGCCAGCAGCTTGGGGGGGTGGACCGGGGAGCTGTTTTTT. Complete variable domain (other parts from reference TRBV5-6 and TRBJ2-2): DAGVTQSPTHLIKTRGQQVTLRCSPKSGHDTVSWYQQALGQGPQFIFQYYEEEERQRGNFPDRFSGHQFPNYSSELNVNALLLGDSALYLCASSLGGWTGELFFGEGSRLTVL.

This clonotype ranks as large. A read error may account for a junction end that differs from germline. The chain has TRBV7-7 and TRBJ2-1; the D gene is possibly TRBD2 (6 bases). This CDR3 contains 13 residues. Germline CDR1 SSHAT, CDR2 FNYEAQ (reference sequence). This CDR3 is CASSLTGTGEQFF. The CDR3 DNA reads TGTGCTAGCAGCCTCACCGGGACTGGGGAGCAGTTCTTC.

The chain combines TRBV19 with TRBJ2-4; D possibly corresponds to TRBD2 (6 bases). Gene TRBJ2-1 matches the end of the DNA better, so the J call may be wrong. The CDR3 contains 15 residues. Germline values: CDR1 LNHDA, CDR2 SQIVND (reference sequence). The CDR3 region is CASSIFSSPREEQFF. CDR3 coding DNA: TGTGCCAGTAGTATATTTAGTTCGCCGCGGGAAGAGCAGTTCTTC.

Worth noting for this clonotype: Lacking the conserved final phenylalanine or tryptophan, this CDR3 likely reflects a read error. No DNA is shown, since the ends of the CDR3 on it are uncertain; the CDR3 is the one TCRdb lists. V and J are TRBV7-3 and TRBJ1-6; the table's D call TRBD1 went unverified against the DNA. Germline loops: CDR1 SGHTA, CDR2 FQGTGA. The CDR3 spans 17 amino acids, including both terminal residues. CDR3 residues: CASSLTGELTGELFFGS.

The table lists this clonotype with many counts. Relative to the germline gene, one junction end is altered; a read error may explain this. The V gene is TRBV19, the J gene TRBJ2-7, with D hard to call. The CDR3 has 11 amino acids. Germline V gene lookup returns CDR1 LNHDA and CDR2 SQIVND (reference sequence). Here the CDR3 DNA reads TGTGCCACTGGCGGCTCCCACGAGCAGTACTTC. Amino acids: CATGGSHEQYF.

This clonotype was counted many times. The V call is TRBV24-1, the J call TRBJ2-2; no clear D gene. The germline CDR1 and CDR2 sequences are KGHDR and SFDVKD. The length of the CDR3 is 15 residues. Trimming took 0 bases from V and 1 from J, leaving 5 bases between them. This CDR3 is CATSDLRQNTGELFF. For the CDR3, the DNA is TGTGCCACCAGTGATTTGAGGCAGAACACCGGGGAGCTGTTTTTT.